Below are 21 T cell receptor beta chains sequenced from a single sample in a study of T cells in localized non-small cell lung cancer. Clones were read by immunoSEQ multiplex PCR, and TCRdb kept only the in-frame ones, dropping some. This table holds approximately 70,000 clones, about 90% found once. The starting material was peripheral blood, obtained before any cancer treatment. The receptor source for this set is a male donor older than 55 with stage III squamous cell lung carcinoma.

The chain uses TRBV6-1 and TRBJ1-2; TRBD1 is a possible D gene (5 bases). Trimming shortened V by 2 bases and J by 2 bases, and 9 bases separated the two germline ends. CDR3 length: 14 amino acids. Germline V gene data show CDR1 as MNHNS and CDR2 as SASEGT. CDR3 nucleotide sequence: TGTGCCAGCAGTGAACGACGGGGGAACTATGGCTACACCTTC. Amino acids: CASSERRGNYGYTF.

The chain's CDR3 is CSVPGTGSGNTIYF. In nucleotides, the CDR3 is TGCAGCGTTCCCGGGACAGGCTCTGGAAACACCATATATTTT. The chain is built from TRBV29-1 and TRBJ1-3; 8 positions agree with TRBD1. The J segment lost 0 bases and the V segment lost 5 bases, leaving 3 bases of the junction unmatched. The CDR3 runs to 14 residues. The germline V gene has CDR1 SQVTM and CDR2 ANQGSEA.

This clone showed up just once. This sequence joins TRBV29-1 and TRBJ1-2; D not resolved. The CDR3 totals 10 residues. CDR1 SQVTM and CDR2 ANQGSEA come from the germline V gene. V shed 6 bases and J shed 6 bases, with 8 bases lying between them. Written as DNA, the CDR3 is TGCAGCGTCCAAGCAGATGGCTACACCTTC. It codes for CSVQADGYTF.

The chain carries TRBV6-6 and TRBJ1-6; D is perhaps TRBD1 (5 bases). Germline loops: CDR1 MNHNY, CDR2 SVGAGI (reference sequence). V shed 3 bases and J shed 6 bases, with 9 bases lying between them. CDR3 length: 14 amino acids. The CDR3 spells CASSYSGGNSPLHF. Written as DNA, the CDR3 is TGTGCCAGCAGTTATTCCGGGGGTAATTCACCCCTCCACTTT.

V is TRBV11-3 and J is TRBJ2-1, with D tentatively TRBD1 or TRBD2 (5 bases each). Trimming removed 5 bases from V and 9 bases from J, with 14 bases in between. CDR1 is SGHNT and CDR2 is YENEEA in the germline V gene. CDR3 length equals 13 residues. The CDR3 DNA sequence: TGTGCCAGCAGCCTTGGGGCGGCGGGTGAGCAGTTCTTC. Translation gives CASSLGAAGEQFF.

This chain connects TRBV11-2 to TRBJ2-4; a possible D gene is TRBD2 (5 bases). Germline assignment: CDR1 SGHAT and CDR2 FQNNGV. CDR3 size: 18 residues. The V end was cut by 1 base, the J end by 1 base, with 17 bases between. The CDR3 reads CASSLVGRARAAKNIQYF. The CDR3 DNA sequence: TGTGCCAGCAGCTTAGTAGGGCGGGCCCGGGCGGCCAAAAACATTCAGTACTTC.

The chain links TRBV5-1 to TRBJ2-5; D perhaps matches TRBD2 (6 bases). Germline-derived CDR1 and CDR2 are SGHRS and YFSETQ. V was cut by 4 bases and J by 2 bases, with 9 bases left in between. This CDR3 region has 13 residues. The DNA of the CDR3 is TGCGCCAGCAGCACGGGAGATCAAGAGACCCAGTACTTC. Its protein is CASSTGDQETQYF.

This clone occurred a few times. The chain links TRBV6-6 to TRBJ1-5, with D unclear. The CDR3 runs to 14 residues. From germline, CDR1 is MNHNY and CDR2 SVGAGI (reference sequence). V lost 4 bases, J lost 1 base, and 8 bases lay in between. The CDR3 region is CASSFQASNQPQHF. For the CDR3, the DNA is TGTGCCAGCAGTTTTCAGGCCAGCAATCAGCCCCAGCATTTT.

V is TRBV18 and J is TRBJ1-3; D remains unclear. From germline, CDR1 is KGHSH and CDR2 LQKENI. There are 16 residues in the CDR3. The V end was cut by 2 bases, the J end by 0 bases, with 11 bases between. The CDR3 protein is CASSPGGASSGNTIYF. In nucleotides, the CDR3 is TGTGCCAGCTCACCAGGAGGAGCGAGCTCTGGAAACACCATATATTTT.

In its sample, this clone was seen once. The V gene is TRBV27, the J gene TRBJ1-6; tentative D call: TRBD1 (5 bases). The CDR3 runs 15 residues. Deletions cut 8 bases from V and 4 bases from J, with 15 bases between. Germline loops: CDR1 MNHEY, CDR2 SMNVEV (reference sequence). This CDR3 reads CASRSQGKYNSPLHF. The CDR3 DNA reads as TGTGCCAGCCGATCTCAGGGAAAGTATAATTCACCCCTCCACTTT.

The chain carries TRBV30 and TRBJ1-1; D gene unclear. The CDR3 runs 14 residues. V was pared by 0 bases and J by 0 bases, with 8 bases between. Germline-derived CDR1 and CDR2 are GTSNPN and SVGIG (reference sequence). The CDR3 here is CAWSVQEMNTEAFF. The CDR3, as DNA: TGTGCCTGGAGTGTCCAGGAGATGAACACTGAAGCTTTCTTT.

In its sample, this clone was seen a few times. The chain employs TRBV28 and TRBJ1-5; 8 positions agree with TRBD1. CDR1 is MDHEN, CDR2 SYDVKM, per germline. With V trimmed by 5 bases and J by 4 bases, 16 bases remained unmatched. The CDR3 runs to 18 residues. In nucleotides, the CDR3 is TGTGCCAGCAGTAGAAATCATACTGACAGGGGATGGAATCAGCCCCAGCATTTT. This encodes CASSRNHTDRGWNQPQHF.

The rearrangement links TRBV2 to TRBJ2-7; a weak D match, TRBD1 (5 bases). The ends were cut back, 0 bases at V and 5 bases at J, with 17 bases in the middle. The CDR3 is made up of 16 amino acids. Germline CDR1 reads SNHLY; CDR2 reads FYNNEI. CDR3 sequence reads: CASSEALRTRVHEQYV. The CDR3 nucleotides read TGTGCCAGCAGTGAAGCGTTAAGAACCAGGGTCCACGAGCAGTACGTC.

The chain links TRBV14 to TRBJ1-3, with unresolved D. Germline CDR1 is SGHDN and CDR2 is FVKESK. The ends were cut back, 6 bases at V and 6 bases at J, with 6 bases in the middle. The CDR3 is made up of 11 amino acids. CDR3 protein: CASSIVNTIYF. CDR3 DNA: TGTGCCAGCAGTATTGTAAACACCATATATTTT.

V is TRBV5-1 and J is TRBJ1-1; D possibly corresponds to TRBD1 (5 bases). CDR1 and CDR2 (germline): SGHRS, YFSETQ. CDR3 size: 14 residues. The V end was cut by 5 bases, the J end by 0 bases, with 11 bases between. The CDR3: CASRTDRVNTEAFF. For the CDR3, the DNA is TGCGCCAGCAGGACAGACCGAGTGAACACTGAAGCTTTCTTT.

The CDR3 region has the DNA TGTGCCAGCAGCTCGGGGACCCCCGCCGGCGGCTACACCTTC. It is translated as CASSSGTPAGGYTF. The chain uses TRBV7-2 and TRBJ1-2, with D perhaps matching TRBD1 (5 bases). V was clipped by 4 bases and J by 8 bases, with 17 bases between them. The CDR3 has 14 amino acids. Germline CDR1 reads SGHTA; CDR2 reads FQGNSA.

The chain is built from TRBV27 and TRBJ1-1, with D maybe TRBD1 (5 bases). Germline V gene data show CDR1 as MNHEY and CDR2 as SMNVEV (reference sequence). The CDR3 is 13 residues long. V was shortened by 8 bases and J by 3 bases, with 13 bases between the two germline ends. CDR3 nucleotide sequence: TGTGCCAGCTCGGGTCGAGGGGACACTGAAGCTTTCTTT. Residues: CASSGRGDTEAFF.

This sequence joins TRBV27 and TRBJ1-4, with no clear D. Germline CDR1 is MNHEY and CDR2 is SMNVEV (reference sequence). Trimming removed 5 bases from V and 0 bases from J, with 7 bases in between. The CDR3 has 14 amino acids. CDR3 amino acids: CASSVSATNEKLFF. Here the CDR3 DNA reads TGTGCCAGCAGTGTCAGTGCAACTAATGAAAAACTGTTTTTT. The full variable domain, rest sourced from reference TRBV27 and TRBJ1-4, is EAQVTQNPRYLITVTGKKLTVTCSQNMNHEYMSWYRQDPGLGLRQIYYSMNVEVTDKGDVPEGYKVSRKEKRNFPLILESPSPNQTSLYFCASSVSATNEKLFFGSGTQLSVL.

The V and J genes are TRBV7-2 and TRBJ2-7; D gene ambiguous. The ends were cut back, 0 bases at V and 7 bases at J, with 13 bases in the middle. This CDR3 spans 14 amino acids. The germline gives CDR1 SGHTA, CDR2 FQGNSA. CDR3: CASSLAGSSGEQYF. In DNA form, the CDR3 reads TGTGCCAGCAGCTTAGCGGGCAGCTCTGGTGAGCAGTACTTC. The full variable domain, with the rest looked up from reference TRBV7-2 and TRBJ2-7, is GAGVSQSPSNKVTEKGKDVELRCDPISGHTALYWYRQSLGQGLEFLIYFQGNSAPDKSGLPSDRFSAERTGGSVSTLTIQRTQQEDSAVYLCASSLAGSSGEQYFGPGTRLTVT.

The rearrangement links TRBV11-2 to TRBJ1-6; D gene uncertain. Trimming took 5 bases from V and 0 from J, leaving 14 bases between them. CDR1 is SGHAT and CDR2 is FQNNGV in the germline V gene. The CDR3 is 17 amino acids. CDR3 residues: CASSPRTGNSYNSPLHF. The CDR3 bases are TGTGCCAGCAGCCCAAGGACCGGGAACTCCTATAATTCACCCCTCCACTTT.

This clone was seen a few times. This chain links TRBV7-9 with TRBJ1-2; the match to TRBD1 covers 11 bases. V was clipped by 4 bases and J by 6 bases; unmatched bases: 4. The length of the CDR3 is 14 residues. CDR1 and CDR2 from the germline V gene are SEHNR and FQNEAQ (reference sequence). This CDR3 reads CASSSDRGPDGYTF. DNA of the CDR3: TGTGCCAGCAGCTCGGACAGGGGGCCGGATGGCTACACCTTC.